A selection of T cell receptor beta chains follows, all from one sample in a study of prognosis after radiotherapy for stage I lung cancer. TCRdb re-called the multiplex PCR reads through MiXCR, storing one row per CDR3 protein. In the table there are 15,000 to 20,000 distinct CDR3 sequences, roughly 26% of which are singletons. The sequences come from PBMCs, collected before or after stereotactic body radiation therapy (not recorded which). These receptors were obtained from a donor of 50 years or more with non-small cell lung cancer. Both conserved end residues are part of each CDR3. A D gene is named only where the DNA matches it firmly. Only part of the rows carry a size: once, few, many, or a class if the clone is expanded.

many	TRBD2	TRBV18	TRBJ2-3	CASSVTSGTSTDTQYF
.	.	TRBV6-2/TRBV6-3	TRBJ1-1	CASSEKGMAVFNNTEAFF
many	.	TRBV7-9	TRBJ2-3	CASSFSRPDTQYF
many	.	TRBV20-1	TRBJ2-6	CSASGYSGANVLTF
many	TRBD2	TRBV15	TRBJ2-5	CATSRDVLAGGSETQYF
many	.	TRBV30	TRBJ2-5	CAYGGETQYF
.	TRBD1	TRBV20-1	TRBJ1-1	CSARAGGTAYNTEALF
medium-sized	TRBD2	TRBV20-1	TRBJ2-3	CSARVDSSGRITTDTQYF
many	.	TRBV19	TRBJ1-2	CASSISGSSGYTF
many	.	TRBV6-5	TRBJ1-5	CASSYSSDQPQHF
many	.	TRBV7-9	TRBJ1-3	CASSPHGGNTIYF
many	TRBD1	TRBV19	TRBJ2-5	CASRRQGAGETQYF
many	TRBD1	TRBV13	TRBJ2-3	CASSPGGRAQYF
many	.	TRBV12-3/TRBV12-4	TRBJ1-1	CASNWGANTEAFF
.	.	TRBV6-1	TRBJ2-6	CASSRWGESFGANVMTF
medium-sized	.	TRBV7-9	TRBJ2-1	CASSRDSTRRHEQFF
medium-sized	.	TRBV27	TRBJ2-1	CASSFSEGAYNEQFF
.	.	TRBV5-4	TRBJ1-1	CASSIWVNTEAFF
medium-sized	.	TRBV20-1	TRBJ2-6	CSAGTYIRPSGANVLTF
many	.	TRBV5-1	TRBJ2-3	CASSLGGGSRDTQYF
many	.	TRBV7-2	TRBJ2-1	CASSQGRDSYNEQFF
.	.	TRBV18	TRBJ1-1	CASSPDMNTVAFF
many	.	TRBV5-1	TRBJ2-2	CASSLEKSNTGELFF
many	.	TRBV2	TRBJ2-7	CASSETQYEQYF
many	.	TRBV6-2/TRBV6-3	TRBJ1-2	CASSYMVWTEPSYGYTF
many	.	TRBV7-9	TRBJ1-6	CASRPGQYNSPLHF
many	.	TRBV15	TRBJ1-5	CATSRDNRDWQPQHF
many	.	TRBV7-9	TRBJ2-3	CASSSQLSDTQYF
many	.	TRBV20-1	TRBJ2-2	CSADRVTGTGELFF
many	.	TRBV5-6	TRBJ2-2	CASSRDFTGELFF
many	.	TRBV6-1	TRBJ1-1	CASGRDTEAFF
many	.	TRBV19	TRBJ2-7	CASSLTVTATYEQYF
many	TRBD1	TRBV7-6	TRBJ2-7	CASSFRDRGQNEQYF
medium-sized	.	TRBV12-3/TRBV12-4	TRBJ2-1	CASSFSGGDEQFF
many	.	TRBV12-3/TRBV12-4	TRBJ1-2	CASSSAYGYTF
many	TRBD2	TRBV7-9	TRBJ2-3	CASSFDTGTRAQRDTQYF
.	TRBD2	TRBV19	TRBJ2-3	CASSDPRTRTTDTQYF
.	TRBD2	TRBV24-1	TRBJ2-2	CATSDLNGRDGDRGAVF
many	.	TRBV20-1	TRBJ2-4	CSASGQGIPKNIQYF
many	TRBD2	TRBV4-2	TRBJ2-3	CASSQESIGLAGGETDTQYF
many	.	TRBV6-2/TRBV6-3	TRBJ2-5	CASGGLGGSQYF
many	TRBD1	TRBV18	TRBJ1-2	CASSPDRGGYTF